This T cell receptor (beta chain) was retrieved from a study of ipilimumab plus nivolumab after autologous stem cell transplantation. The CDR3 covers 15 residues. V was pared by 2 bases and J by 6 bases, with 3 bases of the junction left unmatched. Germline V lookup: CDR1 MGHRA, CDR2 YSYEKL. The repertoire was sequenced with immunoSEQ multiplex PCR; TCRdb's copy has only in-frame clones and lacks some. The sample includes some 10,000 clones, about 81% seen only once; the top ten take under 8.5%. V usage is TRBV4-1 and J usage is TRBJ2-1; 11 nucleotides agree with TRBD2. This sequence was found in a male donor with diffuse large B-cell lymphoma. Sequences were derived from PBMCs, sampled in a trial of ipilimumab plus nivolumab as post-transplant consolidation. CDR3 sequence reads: CASSQSSGGTNEQFF. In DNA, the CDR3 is TGCGCCAGCAGCCAATCTAGCGGGGGGACCAATGAGCAGTTCTTC.